The 15 T cell receptor beta chains presented below share a single source sample, sequenced in a study of OX40 agonist ivuxolimab in advanced cancers. Measured with immunoSEQ multiplex PCR; TCRdb has only the in-frame clones, and not every one. The profile shows over 45,000 clones, about four fifths of them singletons. The sequencing here drew on CD4+ or CD8+ T cells sorted from blood, taken in a trial of the OX40 agonist ivuxolimab. These receptor sequences come from an adult with an advanced solid tumor such as melanoma, head and neck, liver or kidney cancer.

This clone was counted between two and nine times. CDR3 bases: TGTGCCAGCAGTGAAGCTTTCCTAAGTAGGAACATTCAGTACTTC. Amino acid sequence: CASSEAFLSRNIQYF. This chain links TRBV6-1 with TRBJ2-4; no firm D call. Germline lookup yields CDR1 MNHNS and CDR2 SASEGT. The CDR3 has 15 residues. V lost 0 bases to trimming and J lost 7 bases, with 13 bases between them.

This clone has more than one count but fewer than ten. Other DNA sequences in this sample translate to the same CDR3. The chain uses TRBV20-1 and TRBJ2-1, with D possibly matching TRBD1 (5 bases). This CDR3 is 11 amino acids long. V was clipped by 5 bases and J by 8 bases, with 10 bases between them. Looked up from germline, CDR1 is DFQATT and CDR2 is SNEGSKA (reference sequence). CDR3 coding DNA: TGCAGTGCTCTAACAGGCTATGAGCAGTTCTTC. Its translation is CSALTGYEQFF.

The gene calls are TRBV6-4 and TRBJ2-1, with 10 bases that match TRBD2. Per germline, CDR1 MRHNA and CDR2 SNTAGT. V was pared by 4 bases and J by 2 bases, with 2 bases of the junction left unmatched. CDR3 size: 15 residues. CDR3 residues: CASSVLAGAYNEQFF. As DNA, the CDR3 is TGTGCCAGCAGTGTTCTAGCGGGGGCCTACAATGAGCAGTTCTTC.

Written as DNA, the CDR3 is TGCGCCAGCAGTTCGGCGAGCGGTCAGCCCCAGCATTTT. Amino acid sequence: CASSSASGQPQHF. The chain joins TRBV10-1 to TRBJ1-5; D call uncertain. The germline CDR1 and CDR2 sequences are WNHNN and SYGVQD (reference sequence). Trimming shortened V by 5 bases and J by 6 bases, and 11 bases separated the two germline ends. The CDR3 sequence is 13 residues long.

Only one count was recorded for this clone. This rearrangement joins TRBV5-1 to TRBJ2-3; TRBD1 agrees at 7 bases. Germline assignment: CDR1 SGHRS and CDR2 YFSETQ. The CDR3 sequence is 15 residues long. V trimming: 2 bases; J trimming: 1 base; junction bases outside the gene matches: 4. The chain's CDR3 is CASSFTTGGTDTQYF. Written as DNA, the CDR3 is TGCGCCAGCAGCTTCACCACAGGGGGCACAGATACGCAGTATTTT.

The chain carries TRBV18 and TRBJ2-3, with a weak D call TRBD1 (6 bases). Germline assignment: CDR1 KGHSH and CDR2 LQKENI. The CDR3 covers 15 residues. Deletions cut 1 base from V and 2 bases from J, with 10 bases between. The CDR3 bases are TGTGCCAGCTCACCACGGGCAGGGGTCACAGATACGCAGTATTTT. Protein: CASSPRAGVTDTQYF.

The chain employs TRBV28 and TRBJ2-3; 9 bases are a match to TRBD1. This CDR3 contains 18 residues. Germline CDR1 and CDR2: MDHEN and SYDVKM. With 4 bases clipped from V and 1 base from J, the junction kept 12 bases outside the gene matches. In DNA form, the CDR3 reads TGTGCCAGCAGTTCGCCCGCCACGACAGGGGGAGGCACAGATACGCAGTATTTT. This gives the protein CASSSPATTGGGTDTQYF. Variable domain in full (rest from reference TRBV28 and TRBJ2-3): DVKVTQSSRYLVKRTGEKVFLECVQDMDHENMFWYRQDPGLGLRLIYFSYDVKMKEKGDIPEGYSVSREKKERFSLILESASTNQTSMYLCASSSPATTGGGTDTQYFGPGTRLTVL.

CDR3 bases: TGTGCCAGCAGTGACTTTGGGGCAGGGAGTTTTGGAAATACGCAGTATTTT. Residues: CASSDFGAGSFGNTQYF. This rearrangement joins TRBV28 to TRBJ2-3, with D tentatively TRBD1 or TRBD2 (5 bases each). V lost 5 bases, J lost 7 bases, and 25 bases lay in between. Looked up from germline, CDR1 is MDHEN and CDR2 is SYDVKM. The CDR3 is 17 residues long. Variable domain in full (rest from reference TRBV28 and TRBJ2-3): DVKVTQSSRYLVKRTGEKVFLECVQDMDHENMFWYRQDPGLGLRLIYFSYDVKMKEKGDIPEGYSVSREKKERFSLILESASTNQTSMYLCASSDFGAGSFGNTQYFGPGTRLTVL.

The J gene is TRBJ2-7, the V gene TRBV27; 9 bases match TRBD2. Germline assignment: CDR1 MNHEY and CDR2 SMNVEV (reference sequence). The junction had 5 bases not matched to a gene; V was cut back by 3 bases and J by 2 bases. This CDR3 spans 15 amino acids. The CDR3 sequence is CASSLRGRGTYEQYF. CDR3 DNA: TGTGCCAGCAGTTTGCGCGGGAGGGGCACCTACGAGCAGTACTTC.

V usage is TRBV19 and J usage is TRBJ1-2; D is undetermined. The CDR3 contains 13 residues. With 6 bases removed from V and 2 bases from J, the gap between germline ends came to 10 bases. Germline CDR1 reads LNHDA; CDR2 reads SQIVND (reference sequence). CDR3 in amino acids: CASRGSLNYGYTF. As DNA, the CDR3 is TGTGCCAGTAGGGGCAGCCTGAACTATGGCTACACCTTC.

The sample holds one count of this clone. The genes are TRBV30 and TRBJ2-5, with TRBD1 matching 9 bases. With 3 bases clipped from V and 4 bases from J, the junction kept 9 bases outside the gene matches. Looked up from germline, CDR1 is GTSNPN and CDR2 is SVGIG (reference sequence). This CDR3 comprises 15 residues. CDR3 bases: TGTGCCTGGAGATCCACAGGGGGCCGGAGAGAGACCCAGTACTTC. Translated, it gives CAWRSTGGRRETQYF. The complete variable domain, with remaining parts taken from reference TRBV30 and TRBJ2-5, reads SQTIHQWPATLVQPVGSPLSLECTVEGTSNPNLYWYRQAAGRGLQLLFYSVGIGQISSEVPQNLSASRPQDRQFILSSKKLLLSDSGFYLCAWRSTGGRRETQYFGPGTRLLVL.

The V gene is TRBV14, the J gene TRBJ1-1; D is undetermined. Trimming left V 1 base short and J 1 base short, with 7 bases between. From germline, CDR1 is SGHDN and CDR2 FVKESK. The CDR3 totals 14 residues. CDR3 DNA: TGTGCCAGCAGCCAAGCCGTACAGAACACTGAAGCTTTCTTT. It codes for CASSQAVQNTEAFF.

The rearrangement links TRBV29-1 to TRBJ1-1; no firm D call. V gave up 6 bases and J gave up 3 bases, with 11 bases separating them. CDR3 length: 12 residues. The germline V gene has CDR1 SQVTM and CDR2 ANQGSEA. CDR3: CSVQTGDTEAFF. The CDR3 region has the DNA TGCAGCGTCCAGACTGGCGACACTGAAGCTTTCTTT.

The V call is TRBV7-3, the J call TRBJ2-1; 8 bases fit TRBD1. Germline V lookup: CDR1 SGHTA, CDR2 FQGTGA. V lost 5 bases, J lost 5 bases, and 2 bases stayed unmatched. This CDR3 is 13 amino acids long. CDR3: CASSGDRHNEQFF. As DNA, the CDR3 is TGTGCCAGCAGCGGGGACAGGCACAATGAGCAGTTCTTC.

The J gene is TRBJ2-4, the V gene TRBV7-2; 7 bases fit TRBD1. Germline V gives CDR1 SGHTA, CDR2 FQGNSA. Trimming removed 2 bases from V and 7 bases from J; junction bases left unmatched: 5. The CDR3 spans 14 residues. The CDR3 here is CASSLSRTGNIQYF. The DNA of the CDR3 is TGTGCCAGCAGCTTATCTAGGACAGGTAACATTCAGTACTTC.